The sequence of this TCR beta chain was determined in a study of cytotoxic CD8 clonotypes in ibrutinib-treated CLL. Findings and caveats of the study: Progressing patients had sampling times that differed from those of sustained-remission patients.

V shed 3 bases, J shed 1 base, and the junction held 12 bases outside the gene matches. CDR3 length: 18 amino acids. Germline assignment: CDR1 SGDLS and CDR2 YYNGEE. By frequency in the sample, this clone is medium-sized. Its target is unknown. Assay used: immunoSEQ multiplex PCR; TCRdb lists only in-frame clones, some missing. The sample shows 30,000 to 35,000 clones, 60% to 80% of them seen only once. The chain combines TRBV9 with TRBJ2-2; 7 bases line up with TRBD2. The starting material was PBMCs, obtained before ibrutinib treatment. The TCR originated in a human donor with chronic lymphocytic leukemia. The CDR3 loop reads CASSAKPGGTKNTGELFF. Written as DNA, the CDR3 is TGTGCCAGCAGCGCCAAGCCCGGCGGGACTAAGAACACCGGGGAGCTGTTTTTT.